The 30 T cell receptor beta chains below come from one sample, sequenced in a study of cytomegalovirus exposure and HLA in healthy donors. 13 Jbeta primers and 60 Vbeta primers were used for the PCR. Generated by immunoSEQ multiplex PCR, the TCRdb table keeps only in-frame clones and is missing some. The top ten hold about 2.1% of the sample, which has more than 85,000 clones, roughly 80% seen once. What was sequenced was PBMCs. The receptors stem from a boy between 10 and 17 years old in good health and CMV-seronegative.

The gene calls are TRBV11-2 and TRBJ1-2; 8 bases are shared with TRBD1. V shed 3 bases, J shed 3 bases, and the junction held 6 bases outside the gene matches. Germline CDR1 reads SGHAT; CDR2 reads FQNNGV. CDR3 length: 15 residues. CDR3 bases: TGTGCCAGCAGCTTTAGCAGGGGGCGCGACTATGGCTACACCTTC. This encodes CASSFSRGRDYGYTF. Drawing the rest from reference TRBV11-2 and TRBJ1-2, the complete variable domain is EAGVAQSPRYKIIEKRQSVAFWCNPISGHATLYWYQQILGQGPKLLIQFQNNGVVDDSQLPKDRFSAERLKGVDSTLKIQPAKLEDSAVYLCASSFSRGRDYGYTFGSGTRLTVV.

J is TRBJ2-7 and V is TRBV6-5, with 8 bases fitting TRBD2. V was pared by 0 bases and J by 7 bases, with 8 bases of the junction left unmatched. CDR1 is MNHEY, CDR2 SVGAGI, per germline. There are 15 residues in the CDR3. CDR3 nucleotides: TGTGCCAGCAGTTACTCCTCTAGCGGGCTGTGGGAGCAGTACTTC. It specifies CASSYSSSGLWEQYF.

V gene TRBV4-3 combines with J gene TRBJ2-3; D not resolved. Germline V gene data show CDR1 as LGHNA and CDR2 as YSLEER. This CDR3 region has 13 residues. V was shortened by 1 base and J by 5 bases, with 7 bases between the two germline ends. This chain's CDR3 is CASSQAKRDTQYF. In nucleotides, the CDR3 is TGCGCCAGCAGCCAAGCGAAGCGAGATACGCAGTATTTT.

This chain uses TRBV19 with TRBJ1-2; D call uncertain. The germline V and J ends were trimmed by 3 bases and 8 bases, with 13 bases remaining between them. CDR1 and CDR2 from the germline V gene are LNHDA and SQIVND (reference sequence). The length of the CDR3 is 13 residues. Here the CDR3 DNA reads TGTGCCAGTAGTATTGCGGTCCTCAGCGGCTACACCTTC. This sequence encodes CASSIAVLSGYTF.

The V and J genes are TRBV10-3 and TRBJ2-2; D might be TRBD1 (6 bases). Looked up from germline, CDR1 is ENHRY and CDR2 is SYGVKD. V was trimmed by 8 bases and J by 6 bases, leaving 19 bases between them. The CDR3 length is 15 residues. As DNA, the CDR3 is TGTGCCATCGGGTCAAACCAGGGGTTCGCCGGGGAGCTGTTTTTT. This sequence encodes CAIGSNQGFAGELFF.

The rearrangement links TRBV29-1 to TRBJ2-4; tentatively, D is TRBD2 (7 bases). CDR3 length equals 16 residues. The V end lost 6 bases, the J end lost 1 base, and 19 bases lay between the germline ends. Looked up from germline, CDR1 is SQVTM and CDR2 is ANQGSEA. CDR3 DNA sequence: TGCAGCGTCCCCAAGGGGGGGGGTTTGGCCAAAAACATTCAGTACTTC. Encoded protein: CSVPKGGGLAKNIQYF.

The chain carries TRBV29-1 and TRBJ2-1; D may be TRBD2 (5 bases). This CDR3 is built from 14 residues. CDR1 and CDR2 from the germline V gene are SQVTM and ANQGSEA. V shed 3 bases and J shed 4 bases, with 13 bases lying between them. The CDR3: CSVDAGEGYNEQFF. CDR3 in DNA: TGCAGCGTTGATGCCGGGGAAGGGTACAATGAGCAGTTCTTC.

This chain joins TRBV2 and TRBJ2-3; 7 bases fit TRBD2. CDR1 SNHLY and CDR2 FYNNEI come from the germline V gene. Unmatched junction bases numbered 11, after V lost 4 bases and J lost 4 bases. There are 16 residues in the CDR3. CDR3 nucleotide sequence: TGTGCCAGCAGTGTTCATACTAGCGCTCGATCAGATACGCAGTATTTT. Its protein product is CASSVHTSARSDTQYF.

The chain couples TRBV5-1 to TRBJ2-2, with D possibly TRBD2 on 5 matching bases. V was pared by 2 bases and J by 6 bases, with 20 bases between. This CDR3 is built from 17 residues. Germline CDR1 is SGHRS and CDR2 is YFSETQ. The CDR3 DNA reads TGCGCCAGCAGCTTACATTGGACCATCGGGGTAGCCGGGGAGCTGTTTTTT. It yields the protein CASSLHWTIGVAGELFF. Full variable domain (missing parts from reference TRBV5-1 and TRBJ2-2): KAGVTQTPRYLIKTRGQQVTLSCSPISGHRSVSWYQQTPGQGLQFLFEYFSETQRNKGNFPGRFSGRQFSNSRSEMNVSTLELGDSALYLCASSLHWTIGVAGELFFGEGSRLTVL.

This clone was observed once. The rearrangement joins TRBV9 to TRBJ2-1; 8 bases fit TRBD2. Per germline, CDR1 SGDLS and CDR2 YYNGEE. The CDR3 is 15 amino acids. V shed 2 bases, J shed 2 bases, and the junction held 3 bases outside the gene matches. CDR3 amino acids: CASSVGRAAYNEQFF. CDR3 DNA: TGTGCCAGCAGCGTCGGGAGGGCCGCCTACAATGAGCAGTTCTTC.

This chain uses TRBV7-9 with TRBJ2-5; TRBD1 matches 7 bases. The CDR3 covers 16 residues. Germline V gene data show CDR1 as SEHNR and CDR2 as FQNEAQ (reference sequence). Trimming cost V 5 bases and J 5 bases; bases outside gene matches: 14. For the CDR3, the DNA is TGTGCCAGCAGCCTCCCTAGGGACAGCGCTAGGGAGACCCAGTACTTC. It codes for CASSLPRDSARETQYF.

This rearrangement joins TRBV7-6 to TRBJ1-5; D call uncertain. This CDR3 has 15 amino acids. Germline V gene data show CDR1 as SGHVS and CDR2 as FNYEAQ. V lost 2 bases to trimming and J lost 0 bases, with 8 bases between them. The CDR3 bases are TGTGCCAGCAGCTTAAACAGTTATAGCAATCAGCCCCAGCATTTT. Translation gives CASSLNSYSNQPQHF.

This rearrangement joins TRBV5-8 to TRBJ2-7; D gene uncertain. Germline V gives CDR1 SGHTS, CDR2 YDEGEE. Trimming pared 4 bases from V and 4 bases from J, leaving 9 bases between. The CDR3 totals 12 residues. Here the CDR3 reads CASSPFLYEQYF. DNA for the CDR3: TGTGCCAGCAGCCCTTTTCTTTACGAGCAGTACTTC.

This rearrangement joins TRBV19 to TRBJ2-2; D is unclear. Germline assignment: CDR1 LNHDA and CDR2 SQIVND (reference sequence). Trimming took off 2 bases at V and 1 base at J, with 8 bases between the two ends. The CDR3 spans 15 residues. This chain's CDR3 is CASSILSGNTGELFF. The DNA for the CDR3 is TGTGCCAGTAGTATACTGTCAGGGAACACCGGGGAGCTGTTTTTT. Drawing the rest from reference TRBV19 and TRBJ2-2, the complete variable domain is DGGITQSPKYLFRKEGQNVTLSCEQNLNHDAMYWYRQDPGQGLRLIYYSQIVNDFQKGDIAEGYSVSREKKESFPLTVTSAQKNPTAFYLCASSILSGNTGELFFGEGSRLTVL.

About this clone: Other DNA sequences in the sample encode the same CDR3. This chain uses TRBV5-4 with TRBJ2-1; 7 bases are shared with TRBD1. Germline assignment: CDR1 SGHNT and CDR2 YYREEE (reference sequence). V lost 4 bases to trimming and J lost 3 bases; unmatched junction nucleotides: 4. The CDR3 has 14 residues. CDR3 in DNA: TGTGCCAGCAGCATGAGGGACAGCTACAATGAGCAGTTCTTC. As protein: CASSMRDSYNEQFF.

The chain couples TRBV6-6 to TRBJ1-1, with a tentative D call TRBD1 (6 bases). In germline, CDR1 is MNHNY, CDR2 SVGAGI (reference sequence). The CDR3 spans 16 residues. V lost 4 bases to trimming and J lost 1 base, with 16 bases between them. The CDR3 loop is CASSLGGAIKNTEAFF. The CDR3 DNA reads TGTGCCAGCAGTTTGGGGGGGGCTATCAAGAACACTGAAGCTTTCTTT.

The rearrangement uses TRBV6-5 and TRBJ2-7; 9 bases line up with TRBD1. The CDR3 runs to 15 residues. After removal of 5 bases from V and 3 bases from J, the junction contained 8 bases not matched to a gene. Germline V gene lookup returns CDR1 MNHEY and CDR2 SVGAGI. The CDR3 region is CASSPQGQGGYEQYF. For the CDR3, the DNA is TGTGCCAGCAGTCCTCAGGGACAGGGAGGCTACGAGCAGTACTTC.

This clone was observed a handful of times. V usage is TRBV7-9 and J usage is TRBJ1-2; D is uncertain. V lost 8 bases to trimming and J lost 2 bases, with 18 bases between them. The CDR3 covers 15 residues. Germline assignment: CDR1 SEHNR and CDR2 FQNEAQ (reference sequence). The CDR3 loop is CASYQTGSANYGYTF. For the CDR3, the DNA is TGTGCCAGCTATCAAACCGGGAGTGCGAACTATGGCTACACCTTC.

V usage is TRBV30 and J usage is TRBJ2-5; 7 nucleotides align to TRBD1. The CDR3 totals 13 residues. The germline CDR1 and CDR2 sequences are GTSNPN and SVGIG (reference sequence). With V trimmed by 4 bases and J by 0 bases, 2 bases remained unmatched. Written as DNA, the CDR3 is TGTGCCTGGACCGGGACAGACCAAGAGACCCAGTACTTC. Amino acids: CAWTGTDQETQYF.

V gene TRBV29-1 combines with J gene TRBJ2-4; TRBD1 matches at 8 bases. The V and J ends lost 7 bases and 4 bases, in that order; junction bases with no gene match: 6. The CDR3 is made up of 13 amino acids. Germline V gene data show CDR1 as SQVTM and CDR2 as ANQGSEA. The CDR3 region has the DNA TGCAGCGGTAAAACAGGGGGGAAAAACATTCAGTACTTC. This sequence encodes CSGKTGGKNIQYF.

The V call is TRBV5-8, the J call TRBJ2-7; D gene unclear. Deletions cut 1 base from V and 3 bases from J, with 5 bases between. The CDR3 contains 12 residues. Germline assignment: CDR1 SGHTS and CDR2 YDEGEE. In DNA, the CDR3 is TGTGCCAGCAGCTTGCAGGTCTACGAGCAGTACTTC. It specifies CASSLQVYEQYF.

The genes are TRBV10-3 and TRBJ2-5; no clear D gene. This CDR3 comprises 14 residues. Trimming took off 4 bases at V and 4 bases at J, with 13 bases between the two ends. In germline, CDR1 is ENHRY, CDR2 SYGVKD. CDR3 bases: TGTGCCATCAGTGGTGACCAGGCTTTAGAGACCCAGTACTTC. Translation: CAISGDQALETQYF.

This chain connects TRBV28 to TRBJ2-7; 10 bases are a match to TRBD2. The V gene end was trimmed by 6 bases and the J gene end by 5 bases; junction bases not matched to a gene: 10. Per the germline V gene, CDR1 is MDHEN and CDR2 is SYDVKM. The CDR3 is made up of 15 amino acids. In nucleotides, the CDR3 is TGTGCCAGCAGACCACCGCTAGCGGGAGCCAACGAGCAGTACTTC. Amino acids: CASRPPLAGANEQYF.

This clone was detected a few times. The V and J genes are TRBV28 and TRBJ2-7; 9 bases map to TRBD2. The CDR3 spans 14 residues. V lost 7 bases and J lost 3; bases outside the gene matches: 7. The germline CDR1 and CDR2 sequences are MDHEN and SYDVKM. CDR3 region: CASTPWREGYEQYF. DNA for the CDR3: TGTGCCAGCACCCCGTGGCGGGAGGGCTACGAGCAGTACTTC.

The chain is built from TRBV7-8 and TRBJ1-5; TRBD1 is a possible D gene (5 bases). CDR1 is SGHVS and CDR2 is FQNEAQ in the germline V gene. Trimming shortened V by 5 bases and J by 7 bases, and 15 bases separated the two germline ends. There are 14 residues in the CDR3. The CDR3 region is CASSPTGRAQPQHF. CDR3 coding DNA: TGTGCCAGCAGCCCTACAGGAAGGGCCCAGCCCCAGCATTTT. Together with reference TRBV7-8 and TRBJ1-5, the CDR3 gives the full variable domain: GAGVSQSPRYKVAKRGQDVALRCDPISGHVSLFWYQQALGQGPEFLTYFQNEAQLDKSGLPSDRFFAERPEGSVSTLKIQRTQQEDSAVYLCASSPTGRAQPQHFGDGTRLSIL.

This chain connects TRBV5-1 to TRBJ2-7; 8 bases are a match to TRBD1. Germline V gene sequence: CDR1 SGHRS, CDR2 YFSETQ. The ends lost 0 bases at V and 2 bases at J; junction bases unmatched: 1. CDR3 length: 14 amino acids. CDR3 DNA: TGCGCCAGCAGCTTGGGACAGGGGCCCTACGAGCAGTACTTC. Protein: CASSLGQGPYEQYF. The complete variable domain, with remaining parts taken from reference TRBV5-1 and TRBJ2-7, reads KAGVTQTPRYLIKTRGQQVTLSCSPISGHRSVSWYQQTPGQGLQFLFEYFSETQRNKGNFPGRFSGRQFSNSRSEMNVSTLELGDSALYLCASSLGQGPYEQYFGPGTRLTVT.

This chain uses TRBV18 with TRBJ2-5; 7 bases fit TRBD1. Trimming removed 5 bases from V and 1 base from J; junction bases left unmatched: 1. The CDR3 is 13 residues long. Germline V gene sequence: CDR1 KGHSH, CDR2 LQKENI. CDR3 bases: TGTGCCAGCTCAGGGGACAGCCAAGAGACCCAGTACTTC. This codes for CASSGDSQETQYF.

The J gene is TRBJ2-3, the V gene TRBV5-1, with unresolved D. The V end lost 4 bases, the J end lost 0 bases, and 9 bases lay between the germline ends. Germline loops: CDR1 SGHRS, CDR2 YFSETQ. The length of the CDR3 is 14 residues. The chain's CDR3 is CASSTLTSTDTQYF. The DNA of the CDR3 is TGCGCCAGCAGCACCTTAACTAGCACAGATACGCAGTATTTT.

The CDR3 DNA sequence: TGTGCCAGCAGTGAAAGTAGCTACAATGAGCAGTTCTTC. It codes for CASSESSYNEQFF. The chain has TRBV2 and TRBJ2-1; D call uncertain. Germline CDR1 reads SNHLY; CDR2 reads FYNNEI. Trimming removed 2 bases from V and 3 bases from J, with 5 bases in between. The CDR3 spans 13 residues.

V usage is TRBV6-4 and J usage is TRBJ2-1; 12 bases fit TRBD2. Per germline, CDR1 MRHNA and CDR2 SNTAGT. The CDR3 totals 15 residues. The V segment lost 5 bases and the J segment 5 bases; nucleotides outside the gene matches: 4. The CDR3 here is CASSPGLAGNNEQFF. In nucleotides, the CDR3 is TGTGCCAGCAGTCCCGGACTAGCGGGGAACAATGAGCAGTTCTTC.